A single sample gave rise to the 14 T cell receptor beta chains below, sequenced in a study of blood T cell repertoires in COVID-19. TCRdb's table, derived via immunoSEQ multiplex PCR, lists solely in-frame clones and lacks some. The sample has 250,000 or so clones; 70% to 85% are singletons. What was sequenced was peripheral blood. These receptors originate from a woman aged 80 or older with acute or convalescent COVID-19.

V and J are TRBV12-3 or TRBV12-4 and TRBJ2-1; TRBD2 agrees at 7 bases. CDR3 size: 13 residues. The V and J ends lost 5 bases and 6 bases, in that order; junction bases with no gene match: 4. CDR3 in DNA: TGTGCCAGCAGTCTAAGGACTAGCAATGAGCAGTTCTTC. Protein product: CASSLRTSNEQFF.

This chain joins TRBV28 and TRBJ2-6; D may be TRBD1 (6 bases). The CDR3 has 15 residues. V was pared by 6 bases and J by 0 bases, with 9 bases between. CDR1 and CDR2 (germline): MDHEN, SYDVKM. CDR3 in DNA: TGTGCCAGCAGCCCGACAGGCTCTGGGGCCAACGTCCTGACTTTC. Its translation: CASSPTGSGANVLTF.

This clone appeared a single time. CDR3 sequence (DNA): TGTGCCTGGAGTGCGGGGACAACTAACTATGGCTACACCTTC. Protein product: CAWSAGTTNYGYTF. The chain recombines TRBV30 with TRBJ1-2; maybe TRBD1 (6 bases). This CDR3 contains 14 residues. Germline lookup yields CDR1 GTSNPN and CDR2 SVGIG (reference sequence). The V gene lost 1 base and the J gene lost 0 bases, with 9 bases spanning the gap. Variable domain in full (rest from reference TRBV30 and TRBJ1-2): SQTIHQWPATLVQPVGSPLSLECTVEGTSNPNLYWYRQAAGRGLQLLFYSVGIGQISSEVPQNLSASRPQDRQFILSSKKLLLSDSGFYLCAWSAGTTNYGYTFGSGTRLTVV.

This clone appeared once. The chain uses TRBV19 and TRBJ2-3, with 8 bases aligning to TRBD1. Germline trimming cut 2 bases from V and 1 base from J; bases unmatched to any gene: 5. The CDR3 runs 16 residues. CDR1 is LNHDA, CDR2 SQIVND, per germline (reference sequence). The CDR3 nucleotides read TGTGCCAGTAGTATATTGACAGGGGCCCGCACAGATACGCAGTATTTT. It yields the protein CASSILTGARTDTQYF.

This clone has more than one count but fewer than ten. The chain recombines TRBV5-1 with TRBJ2-2; D ambiguous. There are 12 residues in the CDR3. From germline, CDR1 is SGHRS and CDR2 YFSETQ. Between the trimmed V and J ends, which lost 4 bases and 7 bases, there was a span of 8 bases. CDR3 bases: TGCGCCAGCAGCCCTGCGGACGGGGAGCTGTTTTTT. Encoded protein: CASSPADGELFF.

V gene TRBV12-3 or TRBV12-4 combines with J gene TRBJ2-5; the match to TRBD1 covers 7 bases. There are 13 residues in the CDR3. The ends lost 5 bases at V and 1 base at J; junction bases unmatched: 1. In nucleotides, the CDR3 is TGTGCCAGCAGTCGGGACAGCCAAGAGACCCAGTACTTC. The encoded protein is CASSRDSQETQYF.

This clone appeared a few times. The genes are TRBV5-5 and TRBJ1-2; the match to TRBD1 covers 7 bases. CDR1 and CDR2 from the germline V gene are SGHKS and YYEKEE (reference sequence). V was clipped by 1 base and J by 4 bases; unmatched bases: 7. This CDR3 spans 15 amino acids. The CDR3 coding sequence is TGTGCCAGCAGCTTGTCGACAGGGTATGGCTATGGCTACACCTTC. Amino acid sequence: CASSLSTGYGYGYTF.

The chain joins TRBV7-2 to TRBJ1-1; TRBD1 matches at 8 bases. V lost 5 bases to trimming and J lost 1 base; unmatched junction nucleotides: 3. Germline lookup yields CDR1 SGHTA and CDR2 FQGNSA. The CDR3 is 14 amino acids. The CDR3 coding sequence is TGTGCCAGCAGCCCTGACAGGGGGAACACTGAAGCTTTCTTT. Its translation: CASSPDRGNTEAFF.

The V gene is TRBV6-5, the J gene TRBJ2-5; a possible D gene is TRBD1 (6 bases). V lost 6 bases and J lost 2, with 16 bases in between. Germline V gene sequence: CDR1 MNHEY, CDR2 SVGAGI. The CDR3 runs 15 residues. Written as DNA, the CDR3 is TGTGCCAGCAGCAGATCGACAGGCCGACAAGAGACCCAGTACTTC. This codes for CASSRSTGRQETQYF.

J is TRBJ2-1 and V is TRBV12-5; D gene uncertain. With 2 bases removed from V and 7 bases from J, the gap between germline ends came to 6 bases. The CDR3 consists of 12 residues. Germline V gene lookup returns CDR1 LGHNT and CDR2 FRNRAP. The CDR3 spells CASGLTENEQFF. As DNA, the CDR3 is TGTGCTAGTGGTTTGACGGAGAATGAGCAGTTCTTC.

Only one count was recorded for this clone. The DNA of the CDR3 is TGTGCCAGCAGCTTGGCCGGGACCTACAATGAGCAGTTCTTC. It specifies CASSLAGTYNEQFF. The gene calls are TRBV5-4 and TRBJ2-1, with TRBD2 as a possible D gene (5 bases). V lost 0 bases, J lost 2 bases, and 6 bases lay in between. This CDR3 spans 14 amino acids. Germline loops: CDR1 SGHNT, CDR2 YYREEE (reference sequence).

The chain is built from TRBV5-4 and TRBJ1-1; D possibly corresponds to TRBD1 (6 bases). The germline gives CDR1 SGHNT, CDR2 YYREEE (reference sequence). V was trimmed by 4 bases and J by 4 bases, leaving 8 bases between them. This CDR3 is built from 12 residues. The CDR3: CASSQTGTEAFF. In DNA form, the CDR3 reads TGTGCCAGCAGCCAGACAGGCACTGAAGCTTTCTTT.

This rearrangement joins TRBV3-1 (or the pseudogene TRBV3-2) to TRBJ1-4, with a tentative D call TRBD1 (5 bases). Looked up from germline, CDR1 is LGHDT and CDR2 is YNNKEL (reference sequence). Trimming removed 8 bases from V and 7 bases from J, with 11 bases in between. The CDR3 spans 12 residues. The CDR3 coding sequence is TGTGCCAGCCCTAGGGGCGGTGAAAAACTGTTTTTT. It translates to CASPRGGEKLFF.

This clone was seen more than once but under ten times. The junction and the germline gene differ at one end; a read error may be behind it. The V gene is TRBV5-8, the J gene TRBJ1-5; D is ambiguous. The CDR3 length is 13 residues. The V gene's germline CDR1 is SGHTS and CDR2 YDEGEE. The CDR3 sequence: CASSLDANRPQHF. DNA of the CDR3: TGTGCCAGCAGCTTGGACGCGAATCGGCCCCAGCATTTT.